Shown below are 17 T cell receptor beta chains from a single sample sequenced in a study of beta chain features in type 1 diabetes. Expressed TCRB transcripts were sequenced because the isolated RNA had all been reverse transcribed beforehand. The table came from immunoSEQ multiplex PCR; TCRdb's copy has only in-frame clones and leaves some out. The table shows around 300,000 clones, with roughly 8% occurring only once. Sequencing was done on a sample of central memory CD4+ T cells from blood. These receptors all stem from a woman under 30 in good health.

This clone was counted only a few times. The chain is built from TRBV15 and TRBJ1-3; the D is unclear. Germline CDR1 reads LNHNV; CDR2 reads YYDKDF (reference sequence). Trimming removed 2 bases from V and 0 bases from J, with 14 bases in between. CDR3 length equals 17 residues. CDR3 residues: CATSRSTSGPSGNTIYF. In DNA, the CDR3 is TGTGCCACCAGCAGATCAACATCTGGACCCTCTGGAAACACCATATATTTT.

This clone was seen a few times. The rearrangement links TRBV11-2 to TRBJ2-1, with D maybe TRBD2 (6 bases). The germline V and J ends were trimmed by 1 base and 4 bases, with 11 bases remaining between them. CDR1 is SGHAT and CDR2 is FQNNGV in the germline V gene. The CDR3 is 15 amino acids. CDR3 amino acids: CASSLGGLSYNEQFF. CDR3 DNA: TGTGCCAGCAGCTTAGGTGGACTATCTTACAATGAGCAGTTCTTC.

The V call is TRBV7-9, the J call TRBJ2-4, with 9 bases lining up with TRBD2. This CDR3 is 19 amino acids long. Germline trimming cut 0 bases from V and 1 base from J; bases unmatched to any gene: 10. From germline, CDR1 is SEHNR and CDR2 FQNEAQ (reference sequence). The CDR3 nucleotides read TGTGCCAGCAGCTTAGCTACTAGCGGGTCGACGGGGGCCAAAAACATTCAGTACTTC. It yields the protein CASSLATSGSTGAKNIQYF.

This clone showed up just a few times. At one boundary the junction diverges from the germline segment, which might be a read error. The genes are TRBV7-9 and TRBJ2-5; 9 bases agree with TRBD2. This CDR3 is 16 amino acids long. Germline CDR1 is SEHNR and CDR2 is FQNEAQ (reference sequence). The CDR3 nucleotides read TGTGCTAGCAGCTTAGAGGCTAGCGGGATCCAAGAGACCCAGTACTTC. Its protein product is CASSLEASGIQETQYF.

V usage is TRBV2 and J usage is TRBJ1-6; D gene ambiguous. V was pared by 8 bases and J by 7 bases, with 9 bases between. Looked up from germline, CDR1 is SNHLY and CDR2 is FYNNEI. The CDR3 loop spans 12 amino acids. CDR3: CASDVSNSPLHF. The CDR3 nucleotides read TGTGCCAGCGACGTTTCAAATTCACCCCTCCACTTT.

This clone was counted only a few times. The chain couples TRBV7-9 to TRBJ1-4, with D uncertain. Germline CDR1 is SEHNR and CDR2 is FQNEAQ (reference sequence). V was clipped by 6 bases and J by 4 bases, with 9 bases between them. The CDR3 is 13 amino acids. The chain's CDR3 is CASRSRFNEKLFF. CDR3 coding DNA: TGTGCCAGCAGGTCACGGTTTAATGAAAAACTGTTTTTT.

The chain has TRBV7-2 and TRBJ1-3; D might be TRBD1 (5 bases). CDR3 length: 13 amino acids. Germline V gene data show CDR1 as SGHTA and CDR2 as FQGNSA. The chain's CDR3 is CADGGGSGNTIYF. CDR3 nucleotides: TGTGCTGACGGTGGGGGCTCTGGAAACACCATATATTTT. The full variable domain, with the rest looked up from reference TRBV7-2 and TRBJ1-3, is GAGVSQSPSNKVTEKGKDVELRCDPISGHTALYWYRQSLGQGLEFLIYFQGNSAPDKSGLPSDRFSAERTGGSVSTLTIQRTQQEDSAVYLCADGGGSGNTIYFGEGSWLTVV.

This clone came up a few times. The chain is built from TRBV30 and TRBJ2-1, with 11 bases that match TRBD2. Germline CDR1 and CDR2: GTSNPN and SVGIG (reference sequence). The V and J ends lost 3 bases and 1 base, in that order; junction bases with no gene match: 5. The CDR3 runs to 16 residues. CDR3 residues: CAWRSRLAGSYNEQFF. In nucleotides, the CDR3 is TGTGCCTGGAGATCTAGACTAGCGGGATCCTACAATGAGCAGTTCTTC. The full variable domain, completed using reference TRBV30 and TRBJ2-1, is SQTIHQWPATLVQPVGSPLSLECTVEGTSNPNLYWYRQAAGRGLQLLFYSVGIGQISSEVPQNLSASRPQDRQFILSSKKLLLSDSGFYLCAWRSRLAGSYNEQFFGPGTRLTVL.

This clone was seen a handful of times. This chain links TRBV5-6 with TRBJ1-2; TRBD1 is a possible D gene (6 bases). Trimming removed 4 bases from V and 8 bases from J, with 15 bases in between. CDR3 length: 13 residues. Germline assignment: CDR1 SGHDT and CDR2 YYEEEE. CDR3 coding DNA: TGTGCCAGCAGCCGCTACCAGGGGAGCGGCTACACCTTC. Encoded protein: CASSRYQGSGYTF.

The chain combines TRBV7-2 with TRBJ2-5; D is possibly TRBD1 or TRBD2 (6 bases each). The CDR3 is 14 residues long. V lost 2 bases, J lost 4 bases, and 11 bases lay in between. Germline CDR1 SGHTA, CDR2 FQGNSA. CDR3 in amino acids: CASSLSGAGETQYF. Written as DNA, the CDR3 is TGTGCCAGCAGCTTATCGGGGGCTGGAGAGACCCAGTACTTC.

This chain joins TRBV5-1 and TRBJ1-2, with 7 positions matching TRBD1. Losses at the gene ends were 1 base for V and 10 bases for J; bases not matched to a gene: 7. CDR3 size: 13 residues. Germline V CDR1 and CDR2: SGHRS, YFSETQ. The DNA for the CDR3 is TGCGCCAGCAGCTTGCTTGGACAGGAGGACTACACCTTC. It is translated as CASSLLGQEDYTF.

This clone turned up a few times. This chain uses TRBV6-1 with TRBJ2-7; D uncertain. The germline gives CDR1 MNHNS, CDR2 SASEGT. Trimming pared 7 bases from V and 3 bases from J, leaving 19 bases between. The CDR3 runs 15 residues. The CDR3 DNA reads as TGTGCCAGCACCAAAGGACCCTTCGTCGGCTACGAGCAGTACTTC. Protein: CASTKGPFVGYEQYF.

This clone has just a few counts. The genes are TRBV7-2 and TRBJ2-1; D possibly matches TRBD1 or TRBD2 (5 bases each). Trimming took off 5 bases at V and 11 bases at J, with 16 bases between the two ends. Germline CDR1 reads SGHTA; CDR2 reads FQGNSA. CDR3 size: 13 residues. This CDR3 reads CASSRDPSSKQFF. As DNA, the CDR3 is TGTGCCAGCAGCCGGGACCCTTCTTCAAAGCAGTTCTTC.

There are many counts of this clone. CDR3 in amino acids: CATRDRVSGYTF. As DNA, the CDR3 is TGTGCCACCAGAGACAGGGTGTCTGGCTACACCTTC. V usage is TRBV27 and J usage is TRBJ1-2; TRBD1 agrees at 7 bases. With V trimmed by 10 bases and J by 7 bases, 9 bases remained unmatched. CDR3 length: 12 amino acids. Germline lookup yields CDR1 MNHEY and CDR2 SMNVEV (reference sequence).

The genes are TRBV5-4 and TRBJ1-3, with no clear D. CDR3 length: 13 residues. Looked up from germline, CDR1 is SGHNT and CDR2 is YYREEE (reference sequence). Trimming removed 4 bases from V and 0 bases from J, with 5 bases in between. The CDR3 DNA is TGTGCCAGCAGCGGCGGCTCTGGAAACACCATATATTTT. Translating it yields CASSGGSGNTIYF. Using reference TRBV5-4 and TRBJ1-3 for the parts outside the CDR3, the full variable domain is ETGVTQSPTHLIKTRGQQVTLRCSSQSGHNTVSWYQQALGQGPQFIFQYYREEENGRGNFPPRFSGLQFPNYSSELNVNALELDDSALYLCASSGGSGNTIYFGEGSWLTVV.

This clone was counted ten times or more. The chain has TRBV5-8 and TRBJ2-6, with 9 bases identical to TRBD1. V dropped 6 bases and J dropped 0; count of bases not matched to a gene: 10. This CDR3 is built from 18 residues. The germline CDR1 and CDR2 sequences are SGHTS and YDEGEE. CDR3 loop: CASTLRRGQGSGANVLTF. In nucleotides, the CDR3 is TGTGCCAGCACCCTCCGCCGGGGACAGGGCTCTGGGGCCAACGTCCTGACTTTC.

The rearrangement uses TRBV7-2 and TRBJ2-5; tentatively, D is TRBD1 (5 bases). Looked up from germline, CDR1 is SGHTA and CDR2 is FQGNSA. The CDR3 is 11 residues long. V was shortened by 1 base and J by 13 bases, with 10 bases between the two germline ends. This chain's CDR3 is CASSLGPDRYF. The CDR3 bases are TGTGCCAGCAGCTTAGGCCCCGACAGGTACTTC.